This is a list of T cell receptor beta chains from one sample in a study of T cells in Graves' hyperthyroidism and ophthalmopathy. In TCRdb, the multiplex PCR reads were re-called with MiXCR into one record per CDR3 protein. Altogether a few hundred thousand distinct CDR3 sequences are present, less than 20% being singletons, with the ten largest covering about 7%. The specimen sequenced was blood. The receptors were sampled from a woman aged 30 to 39 with Graves' hyperthyroidism. The CDR3 runs from the conserved cysteine through the conserved F or W. The D gene is left open where the match is weak. Rows may omit the clone size; those that give it use once, few, many or a size class.

D gene,J gene,clone size,CDR3 length,V gene,CDR3 DNA,CDR3 protein
TRBD2,TRBJ2-3,-,14,TRBV6-1,TGTGCCAGCAGACTCCTAGCGGGAGTTGATACGCAGTATTTT,CASRLLAGVDTQYF
TRBD2,TRBJ2-3,few,19,TRBV9,TGTGCCAGCAGCCCGAGGGTTCTAGCGGGAGTTGTCGGCCCAGATACGCAGTATTTT,CASSPRVLAGVVGPDTQYF
TRBD2,TRBJ2-1,few,15,TRBV29-1,TGCAGCGTTGACCTGAGCGGGAAAGGCTACAATGAGCAGTTCTTC,CSVDLSGKGYNEQFF
-,TRBJ2-3,many,11,TRBV6-1,TGTGCCAGCAGTTATGGAGATACGCAGTATTTT,CASSYGDTQYF
-,TRBJ2-7,many,13,TRBV27,TGTGCCAGCAGACGGGGGGCCTCCTACGAGCAGTACTTC,CASRRGASYEQYF
TRBD2,TRBJ2-3,many,17,TRBV11-3,TGTGCCAGCAGCTTAGAGGGACTAGCGGGGAGCACAGATACGCAGTATTTT,CASSLEGLAGSTDTQYF
-,TRBJ2-1,few,15,TRBV12-5,TGTGCTAGTGGTTTGGTACGGGGGAGGCGTGATGAGCAGTTCTTC,CASGLVRGRRDEQFF
-,TRBJ2-5,few,14,TRBV7-3,TGTGCCAGCAGCTTCCTCCGGGGCGGTGAGACCCAGTACTTC,CASSFLRGGETQYF
-,TRBJ1-1,few,15,TRBV20-1,TGCAGTGCTAGGTGGGGTGGTGGGGGGCGAACTGAAGCTTTCTTT,CSARWGGGGRTEAFF
-,TRBJ2-7,-,14,TRBV6-2/TRBV6-3,TGTGCCAGCAGAATAGACAGGGAGGGCTACGAGCAGTACTTC,CASRIDREGYEQYF
-,TRBJ1-2,many,11,TRBV20-1,TGCAGTCTACGAGGTCACTATGGCTACACCTTC,CSLRGHYGYTF
-,TRBJ2-1,-,13,TRBV10-3,TGTGCCGCAGGCCAGGGAATCTTTGGTGAGCAGTTCTTC,CAAGQGIFGEQFF
-,TRBJ2-1,few,18,TRBV28,TGTGCCAGCAGTTTCCCCCCTAACCGGATAACCCCAAACAATGAGCAGTTCTTC,CASSFPPNRITPNNEQFF
-,TRBJ2-3,many,15,TRBV20-1,TGCAGTGCTAGCGTGACCGATAGTAGCACAGATACGCAGTATTTT,CSASVTDSSTDTQYF
TRBD2,TRBJ2-1,-,15,TRBV20-1,TGCAGTGCTAGAAGGCGATCAGCGGGAGTCGATGAGCAGTTCTTC,CSARRRSAGVDEQFF
-,TRBJ1-2,-,16,TRBV28,TGTGCCAGCGGTCCAGGGGACCTAGCGAATAACTATGGCTACACCTTC,CASGPGDLANNYGYTF
-,TRBJ2-1,many,13,TRBV6-2/TRBV6-3,TGTGCCAGCAGTTACTCATATTCCCATGAGCAGTTCTTC,CASSYSYSHEQFF
-,TRBJ1-6,many,14,TRBV7-2,TGTGCCAGCAGCCGCCGCGGGACGAATTCACCCCTCCACTTT,CASSRRGTNSPLHF
-,TRBJ1-4,few,15,TRBV9,TGTGCCAGCAGCGTAGGCGCTTCGACCTATGAAAAACTGTTTTTT,CASSVGASTYEKLFF
-,TRBJ2-1,many,15,TRBV28,TGTGCCAGCAGCGACACACGGCGCTCCTACAATGAGCAGTTCTTC,CASSDTRRSYNEQFF
TRBD2,TRBJ2-1,many,14,TRBV2,TGTGCCAGCAGAGCGGGAGGTGTGTACAATGAGCAGTTCTTC,CASRAGGVYNEQFF
-,TRBJ1-2,few,11,TRBV7-9,TGTGCCAGCAGCGAAGTCGATGGCTACACCTTC,CASSEVDGYTF
-,TRBJ2-1,many,13,TRBV2,TGTGCCAGCAGTGCGGGGGAGGAAAATGAGCAGTTCTTC,CASSAGEENEQFF
-,TRBJ2-1,-,14,TRBV11-2,TGTGCCAGCAGCTCCCGACACGGGGATAATGAGCAGTTCTTC,CASSSRHGDNEQFF
-,TRBJ2-1,many,16,TRBV28,TGTGCCAGCAGTTTATGGTCGGGAGCGACTTACAATGAGCAGTTCTTC,CASSLWSGATYNEQFF
-,TRBJ2-6,-,12,TRBV7-2,TGTGCCAGCAGCCCGCTGGCCAACGTCCTGACTTTC,CASSPLANVLTF
-,TRBJ2-5,-,15,TRBV20-1,TGCAGTGCAAGCAGGGAGGACGGTTTTGGGGAGACCCAGTACTTC,CSASREDGFGETQYF
-,TRBJ2-5,many,14,TRBV7-9,TGTGCCAGCAGCTTAGCTGACAGGAAAGAGACCCAGTACTTC,CASSLADRKETQYF
-,TRBJ2-3,many,16,TRBV12-3/TRBV12-4,TGTGCCAGCAGTTTAGGCGGCAGCCGGGCCACAGATACGCAGTATTTT,CASSLGGSRATDTQYF
TRBD2,TRBJ2-7,-,16,TRBV5-5,TGTGCCAGCAGCCCCGGGACTAGCGGGAGGTGGTACGAGCAGTACTTC,CASSPGTSGRWYEQYF
-,TRBJ2-1,-,17,TRBV7-2,TGTGCCAGCAGCTTATTTCAGGGGACGGGTGTCGCTAATGAGCAGTTCTTC,CASSLFQGTGVANEQFF
-,TRBJ2-5,many,13,TRBV2,TGTGCCAGCAGGGTAAACAACCAAGAGACCCAGTACTTC,CASRVNNQETQYF
-,TRBJ2-7,many,14,TRBV6-1,TGTGCCAGCAGTGAGTTTGTTCACTCCTACGAGCAGTACTTC,CASSEFVHSYEQYF
TRBD2,TRBJ2-2,many,14,TRBV27,TGTGCCAGCAGGGCGGGGGTGGGCACCGGGGAGCTGTTTTTT,CASRAGVGTGELFF
-,TRBJ2-6,few,16,TRBV15,TGTGCCACGAGCCAGGCGGACCTCTCTGGGGCCAACGTCCTGACTTTC,CATSQADLSGANVLTF
-,TRBJ2-5,many,15,TRBV2,TGTGCCAGCAGCCTCTCATCCCGGTACCAAGAGACCCAGTACTTC,CASSLSSRYQETQYF
TRBD1,TRBJ1-1,many,12,TRBV12-3/TRBV12-4,TGTGCCAGCACTGGGACAGGCACTGAAGCTTTCTTT,CASTGTGTEAFF
TRBD1,TRBJ2-1,many,16,TRBV24-1,TGTGCCACCAGTGTAGGAGGACAGGGGAACTACAATGAGCAGTTCTTC,CATSVGGQGNYNEQFF
-,TRBJ2-7,few,14,TRBV18,TGTGCCAGCTCATCCCCGGGACTGACCTACGAGCAGTACTTC,CASSSPGLTYEQYF
-,TRBJ2-2,-,15,TRBV5-1,TGCGCCAGCAGCTTGCGAGCAGGATTAACCGGGGAGCTGTTTTTT,CASSLRAGLTGELFF
TRBD2,TRBJ2-3,few,17,TRBV11-1,TGTGCCAGCACCCCCCTCCCGGGACTAGCGGGAACAGATACGCAGTATTTT,CASTPLPGLAGTDTQYF
TRBD1,TRBJ2-7,-,14,TRBV12-3/TRBV12-4,TGTGCCAGCATTCCCGGGACAGGGACCTACGAGCAGTACTTC,CASIPGTGTYEQYF
-,TRBJ2-4,-,17,TRBV7-8,TGTGCCAGCAGCTTATCGGCAGCCCGAATAGCCAAAAACATTCAGTACTTC,CASSLSAARIAKNIQYF
TRBD2,TRBJ2-5,many,13,TRBV12-3/TRBV12-4,TGTGCCAGCAGCCGTCGGGGGGACCAGACCCAGTACTTC,CASSRRGDQTQYF
TRBD1,TRBJ2-7,many,13,TRBV5-1,TGCGCCAGCAGCCCATGGACAGGGTTCGAGCAGTACTTC,CASSPWTGFEQYF
TRBD2,TRBJ2-2,-,15,TRBV27,TGTGCCAGCAGTTTTAGGACTAGCGACACCGGGGAGCTGTTTTTT,CASSFRTSDTGELFF
TRBD2,TRBJ2-3,many,17,TRBV10-3,TGTGCCATCAGTGAGCGGGGACTAACGTCTAGCACAGATACGCAGTATTTT,CAISERGLTSSTDTQYF
-,TRBJ1-3,-,16,TRBV19,TGTGCCAGTAGTATGTGGAGGACAAGCTCTGGAAACACCATATATTTT,CASSMWRTSSGNTIYF
-,TRBJ1-1,many,14,TRBV2,TGTGCCAGCACCCCGGACACACTGAACACTGAAGCTTTCTTT,CASTPDTLNTEAFF
-,TRBJ1-1,-,16,TRBV14,TGTGCCAGCAGCCAAGATTATCCAGGATCTGTCACTGAAGCTTTCTTT,CASSQDYPGSVTEAFF
-,TRBJ2-1,many,13,TRBV7-3,TGTGCCAGCAGCTTAAAGGGGGGAGGGGAGCAGTTCTTC,CASSLKGGGEQFF
TRBD1,TRBJ2-1,few,16,TRBV7-2,TGTGCCAGCAGCTTAGTTCTCCGGGACAGGGGCAATGAGCAGTTCTTC,CASSLVLRDRGNEQFF
-,TRBJ1-1,-,14,TRBV19,TGTGCCAGTAGTATTGCTCAGGCTAACACTGAAGCTTTCTTT,CASSIAQANTEAFF
TRBD2,TRBJ2-7,few,16,TRBV7-9,TGTGCCAGCAGCTCTCTACTAGCGGGAGGGCCCCACGAGCAGTACTTC,CASSSLLAGGPHEQYF
TRBD2,TRBJ2-2,few,17,TRBV20-1,TGCAGTGCTAGAGGTCTCGCTAGCGGAGAGAACACCGGGGAGCTGTTTTTT,CSARGLASGENTGELFF